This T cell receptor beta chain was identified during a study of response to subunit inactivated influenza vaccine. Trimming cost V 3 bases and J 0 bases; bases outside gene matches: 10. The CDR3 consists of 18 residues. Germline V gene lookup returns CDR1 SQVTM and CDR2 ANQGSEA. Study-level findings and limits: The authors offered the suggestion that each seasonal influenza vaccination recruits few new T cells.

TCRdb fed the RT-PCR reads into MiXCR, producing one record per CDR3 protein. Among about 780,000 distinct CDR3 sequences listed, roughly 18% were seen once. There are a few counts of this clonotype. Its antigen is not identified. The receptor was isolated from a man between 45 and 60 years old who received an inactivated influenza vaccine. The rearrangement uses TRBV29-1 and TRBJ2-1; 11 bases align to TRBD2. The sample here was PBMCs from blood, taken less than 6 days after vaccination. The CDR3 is CSVEGGTSGTYSYNEQFF. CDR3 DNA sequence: TGCAGCGTTGAGGGCGGGACTAGCGGAACCTACTCCTACAATGAGCAGTTCTTC.